What follows describes a single T cell receptor beta chain. TCR beta CDR3 regions were amplified from RNA. The HTBI set primed first-round TCR CDR3 RT-PCR. Via MiXCR, TCRdb re-called the multiplex PCR reads, giving one row per CDR3 protein. The profile shows 500,000 or so distinct CDR3 sequences, 17% of them singletons. The CDR3 covers 9 residues. Germline CDR1 is KGHDR and CDR2 is SFDVKD. V was trimmed by 8 bases and J by 10 bases, leaving 7 bases between them. The sample originates from a study of T cells in Graves' hyperthyroidism and ophthalmopathy. V gene TRBV24-1 combines with J gene TRBJ1-1; D gene unclear. Sequences were obtained from blood. The source is a woman aged 18-30 years with Graves' ophthalmopathy. The DNA for the CDR3 is TGTGCCACCAAGGAGGGAGCTTTCTTT. As protein: CATKEGAFF.